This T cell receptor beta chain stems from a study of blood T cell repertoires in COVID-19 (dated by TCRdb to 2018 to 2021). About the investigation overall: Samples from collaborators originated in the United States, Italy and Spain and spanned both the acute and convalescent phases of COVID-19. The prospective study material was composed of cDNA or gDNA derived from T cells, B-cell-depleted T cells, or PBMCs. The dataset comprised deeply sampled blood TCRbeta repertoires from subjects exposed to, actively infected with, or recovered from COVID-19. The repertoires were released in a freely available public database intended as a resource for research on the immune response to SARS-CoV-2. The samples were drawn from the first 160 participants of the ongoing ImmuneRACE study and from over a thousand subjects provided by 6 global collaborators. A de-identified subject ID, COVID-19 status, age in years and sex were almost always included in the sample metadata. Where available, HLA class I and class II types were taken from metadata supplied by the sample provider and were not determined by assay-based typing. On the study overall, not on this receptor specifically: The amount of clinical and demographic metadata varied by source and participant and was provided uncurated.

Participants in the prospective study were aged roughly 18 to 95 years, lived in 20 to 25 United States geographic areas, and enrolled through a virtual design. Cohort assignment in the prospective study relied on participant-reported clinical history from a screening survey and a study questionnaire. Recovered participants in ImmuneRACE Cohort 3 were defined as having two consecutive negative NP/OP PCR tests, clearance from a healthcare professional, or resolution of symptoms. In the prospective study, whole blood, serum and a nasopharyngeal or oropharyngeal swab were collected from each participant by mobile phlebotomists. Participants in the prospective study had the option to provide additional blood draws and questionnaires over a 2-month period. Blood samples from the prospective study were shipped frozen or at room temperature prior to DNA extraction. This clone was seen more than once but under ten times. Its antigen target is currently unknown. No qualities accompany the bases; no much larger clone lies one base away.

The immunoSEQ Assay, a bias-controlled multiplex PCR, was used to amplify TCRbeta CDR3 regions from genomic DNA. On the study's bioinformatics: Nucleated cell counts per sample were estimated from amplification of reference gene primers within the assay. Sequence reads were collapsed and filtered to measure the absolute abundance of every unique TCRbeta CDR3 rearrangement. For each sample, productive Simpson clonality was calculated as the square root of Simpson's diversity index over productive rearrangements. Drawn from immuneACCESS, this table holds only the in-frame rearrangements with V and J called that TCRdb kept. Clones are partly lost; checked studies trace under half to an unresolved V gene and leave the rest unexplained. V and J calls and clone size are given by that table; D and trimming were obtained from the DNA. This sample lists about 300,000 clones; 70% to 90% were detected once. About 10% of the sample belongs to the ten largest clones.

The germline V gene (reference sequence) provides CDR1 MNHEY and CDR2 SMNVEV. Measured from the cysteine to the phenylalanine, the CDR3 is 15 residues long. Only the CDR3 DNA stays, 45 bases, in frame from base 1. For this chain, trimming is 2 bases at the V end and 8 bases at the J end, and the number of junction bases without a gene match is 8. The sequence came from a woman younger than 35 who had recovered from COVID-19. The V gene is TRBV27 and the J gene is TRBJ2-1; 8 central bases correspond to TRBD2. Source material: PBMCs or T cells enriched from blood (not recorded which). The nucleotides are TGTGCCAGCAGTTTAAACCCCACGACTAGCGATGAGCAGTTCTTC. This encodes CASSLNPTTSDEQFF.